This entry lists 11 T cell receptor beta chains sequenced from one sample in a study of response to subunit inactivated influenza vaccine. TCRdb re-called the RT-PCR reads with MiXCR, one entry per CDR3 protein. The profile covers about 540,000 distinct CDR3 sequences, with roughly 23% appearing a single time and 2.5% to 3.5% taken by the ten largest. These data also formed part of another study, on T cells expressing NK-cell markers. That source reports: UMIs accompanied the 5'RACE template switching by which TCR beta cDNA was made.

Sample: CD4+ T cells sorted from PBMCs, taken roughly 13 days after vaccination. The receptor set was obtained from a man over 45 who received an inactivated influenza vaccine.

This clonotype was counted at least ten times. The J gene is TRBJ2-3, the V gene TRBV20-1; D might be TRBD1 or TRBD2, each matching 7 bases. From germline, CDR1 is DFQATT and CDR2 SNEGSKA (reference sequence). V dropped 3 bases and J dropped 10 bases, with 17 bases sitting between them. There are 13 residues in the CDR3. CDR3 sequence reads: CSASLGGTVAQYF. CDR3 coding DNA: TGCAGTGCTAGCCTGGGGGGGACAGTGGCGCAGTATTTT.

This clonotype appeared a few times. The chain combines TRBV25-1 with TRBJ2-3; D tentatively reads TRBD1 or TRBD2 (5 bases each). The germline V and J ends were trimmed by 8 bases and 2 bases, with 17 bases remaining between them. The CDR3 length is 15 residues. CDR1 is MGHDK, CDR2 SYGVNS, per germline. This CDR3 is CASAPRGVYTDTQYF. CDR3 nucleotide sequence: TGTGCCAGCGCACCTAGAGGGGTATACACAGATACGCAGTATTTT. The full variable domain, completed using reference TRBV25-1 and TRBJ2-3, is EADIYQTPRYLVIGTGKKITLECSQTMGHDKMYWYQQDPGMELHLIHYSYGVNSTEKGDLSSESTVSRIRTEHFPLTLESARPSHTSQYLCASAPRGVYTDTQYFGPGTRLTVL.

This clonotype was detected a few times. The V call is TRBV5-1, the J call TRBJ1-1; possibly TRBD1 for D (6 bases). The CDR3 is 13 residues long. CDR1 is SGHRS, CDR2 YFSETQ, per germline. Trimming removed 1 base at V and 6 bases at J, with 10 bases between. The CDR3 region is CASSLTGISEAFF. For the CDR3, the DNA is TGCGCCAGCAGCTTGACAGGGATATCTGAAGCTTTCTTT.

J is TRBJ2-2 and V is TRBV7-2; TRBD2 might be the D (6 bases). The V end was cut by 2 bases, the J end by 3 bases, with 10 bases between. CDR1 and CDR2 (germline): SGHTA, FQGNSA. This CDR3 contains 15 residues. The CDR3 DNA reads as TGTGCCAGCAGCTTATTTGCGGGGTACACCGGGGAGCTGTTTTTT. This translates into CASSLFAGYTGELFF.

The chain employs TRBV5-1 and TRBJ2-5; no reliable D call. CDR1 is SGHRS and CDR2 is YFSETQ in the germline V gene. The CDR3 contains 15 residues. Trimming cost V 0 bases and J 0 bases, with 9 bases left between them. CDR3 in amino acids: CASSLGPSNQETQYF. For the CDR3, the DNA is TGCGCCAGCAGCTTGGGCCCCAGCAACCAAGAGACCCAGTACTTC.

The genes are TRBV11-1 and TRBJ2-1; TRBD2 agrees at 11 bases. Trimming cost V 5 bases and J 2 bases; bases outside gene matches: 11. The CDR3 length is 18 residues. Germline V lookup: CDR1 SGHAT, CDR2 FQDESV (reference sequence). The CDR3: CASSGPATSGTPYNEQFF. The CDR3 coding sequence is TGTGCCAGCAGCGGCCCTGCGACTAGCGGGACCCCCTACAATGAGCAGTTCTTC.

The genes are TRBV11-2 and TRBJ2-3, with 16 nucleotides matching TRBD2. V lost 5 bases and J lost 4; bases outside the gene matches: 9. This CDR3 region has 18 residues. The V gene's germline CDR1 is SGHAT and CDR2 FQNNGV. CDR3 region: CASSARGLAGGPSDTQYF. The CDR3 DNA sequence: TGTGCCAGCAGCGCCCGGGGACTAGCGGGAGGGCCCTCAGATACGCAGTATTTT.

V and J are TRBV19 and TRBJ2-3, with 10 bases lining up with TRBD2. CDR3 length: 19 residues. Germline CDR1 LNHDA, CDR2 SQIVND (reference sequence). The trim removed 3 bases at V and 2 bases at J, leaving 14 bases unmatched. The CDR3 reads CASSIRVSGSGGTTDTQYF. CDR3 nucleotide sequence: TGTGCCAGTAGTATCCGAGTGAGCGGTAGCGGGGGGACCACAGATACGCAGTATTTT.

This chain links TRBV4-2 with TRBJ2-7; D is unclear. The V and J ends lost 1 base and 6 bases respectively, with 7 bases between them. Germline CDR1 and CDR2: LGHNA and YNFKEQ. The CDR3 extends over 12 amino acids. The CDR3 is CASSQGPLEQYF. CDR3 bases: TGTGCCAGCAGCCAAGGTCCCCTCGAGCAGTACTTC.

The V gene is TRBV5-5, the J gene TRBJ1-2, with 9 bases matching TRBD1. The V segment lost 4 bases and the J segment 8 bases; nucleotides outside the gene matches: 15. There are 16 residues in the CDR3. Per germline, CDR1 SGHKS and CDR2 YYEKEE (reference sequence). The DNA of the CDR3 is TGTGCCAGCAGCGCAACCGGGACAGGGTTTGGGAAGGGCTACACCTTC. Encoded protein: CASSATGTGFGKGYTF.

This clonotype has more than one count but fewer than ten. This rearrangement joins TRBV29-1 to TRBJ2-5; D ambiguous. V lost 6 bases, J lost 5 bases, and 16 bases lay in between. Germline CDR1 and CDR2: SQVTM and ANQGSEA. The CDR3 is made up of 13 amino acids. CDR3 region: CSVTPRFEETQYF. The CDR3 coding sequence is TGCAGCGTGACCCCACGGTTTGAGGAGACCCAGTACTTC.